The clone carrying this T cell receptor beta chain was detected only once. Its antigen is as yet unknown. Germline V gene data show CDR1 as SGHDT and CDR2 as YYEEEE. V gave up 4 bases and J gave up 10 bases; unmatched junction bases: 4. CDR3 length equals 13 residues. This sample was taken from a study of T cell responses to AZD1222 COVID-19 vaccine. The data were produced by immunoSEQ multiplex PCR, yet TCRdb's version contains in-frame clones alone and is incomplete. The data contain 200,000 to 250,000 clones, about 94% of them seen just once; the ten biggest clones take up around 1.7%. Overall study results and limits: Just six AZD1222 recipients were seropositive at baseline. Spike-specific TCR depth and breadth grew after two AZD1222 doses.

V gene TRBV5-6 combines with J gene TRBJ1-6; 8 positions agree with TRBD1. Sequenced material: peripheral blood, taken 28 days after the second dose of the MenACWY control vaccine. The TCR was taken from an adult who received the MenACWY meningococcal vaccine as a control. The CDR3 DNA follows: TGTGCCAGCAGCCCCGGACAGGGCTCACCCCTCCACTTT. Translation: CASSPGQGSPLHF. The complete variable domain, with remaining parts taken from reference TRBV5-6 and TRBJ1-6, reads DAGVTQSPTHLIKTRGQQVTLRCSPKSGHDTVSWYQQALGQGPQFIFQYYEEEERQRGNFPDRFSGHQFPNYSSELNVNALLLGDSALYLCASSPGQGSPLHFGNGTRLTVT.